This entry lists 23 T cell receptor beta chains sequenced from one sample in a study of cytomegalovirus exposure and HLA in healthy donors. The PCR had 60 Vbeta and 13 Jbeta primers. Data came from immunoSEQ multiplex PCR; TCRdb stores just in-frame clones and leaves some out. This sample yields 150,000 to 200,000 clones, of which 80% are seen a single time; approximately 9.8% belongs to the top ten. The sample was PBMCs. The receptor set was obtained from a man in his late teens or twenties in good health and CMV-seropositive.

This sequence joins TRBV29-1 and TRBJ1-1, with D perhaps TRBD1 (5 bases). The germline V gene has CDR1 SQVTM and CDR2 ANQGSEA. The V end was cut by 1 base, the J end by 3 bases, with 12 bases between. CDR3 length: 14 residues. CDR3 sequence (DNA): TGCAGCGTTGAAGCCTCGACAGCGTACACTGAAGCTTTCTTT. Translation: CSVEASTAYTEAFF.

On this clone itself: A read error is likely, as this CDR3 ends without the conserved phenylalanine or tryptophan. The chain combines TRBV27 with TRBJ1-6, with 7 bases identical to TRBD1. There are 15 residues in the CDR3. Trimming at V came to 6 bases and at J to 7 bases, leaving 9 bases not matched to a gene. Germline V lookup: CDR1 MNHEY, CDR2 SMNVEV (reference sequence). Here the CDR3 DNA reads TGTGCCAGCAGCCCGTTCCAGGGGGTCAATTCACCCCTCCACCTT. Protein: CASSPFQGVNSPLHL.

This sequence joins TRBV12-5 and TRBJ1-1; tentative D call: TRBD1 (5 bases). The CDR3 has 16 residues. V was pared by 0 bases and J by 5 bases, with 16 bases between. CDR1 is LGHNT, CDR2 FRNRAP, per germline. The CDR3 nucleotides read TGTGCTAGTGGTTTGGTACTCGGACATTCCGTGACTGAAGCTTTCTTT. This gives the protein CASGLVLGHSVTEAFF.

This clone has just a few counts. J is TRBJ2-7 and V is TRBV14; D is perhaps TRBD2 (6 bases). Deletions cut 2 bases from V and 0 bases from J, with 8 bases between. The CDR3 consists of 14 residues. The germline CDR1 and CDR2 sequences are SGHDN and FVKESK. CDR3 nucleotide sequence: TGTGCCAGCAGCCAACGGGGGAGCTCCTACGAGCAGTACTTC. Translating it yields CASSQRGSSYEQYF. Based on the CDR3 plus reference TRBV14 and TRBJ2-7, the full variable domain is EAGVTQFPSHSVIEKGQTVTLRCDPISGHDNLYWYRRVMGKEIKFLLHFVKESKQDESGMPNNRFLAERTGGTYSTLKVQPAELEDSGVYFCASSQRGSSYEQYFGPGTRLTVT.

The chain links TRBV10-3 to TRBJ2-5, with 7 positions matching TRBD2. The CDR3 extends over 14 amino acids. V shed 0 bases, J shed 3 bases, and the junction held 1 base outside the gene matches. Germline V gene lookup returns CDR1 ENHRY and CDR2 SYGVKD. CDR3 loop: CAISESGGEETQYF. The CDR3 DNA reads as TGTGCCATCAGTGAGTCGGGGGGGGAAGAGACCCAGTACTTC.

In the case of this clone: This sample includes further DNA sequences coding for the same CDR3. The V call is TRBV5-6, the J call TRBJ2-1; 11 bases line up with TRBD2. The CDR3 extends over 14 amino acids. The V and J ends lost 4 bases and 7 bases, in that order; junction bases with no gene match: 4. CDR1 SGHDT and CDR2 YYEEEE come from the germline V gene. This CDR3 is CASSVAGGSNEQFF. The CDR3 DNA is TGTGCCAGCAGCGTAGCGGGAGGGTCGAATGAGCAGTTCTTC.

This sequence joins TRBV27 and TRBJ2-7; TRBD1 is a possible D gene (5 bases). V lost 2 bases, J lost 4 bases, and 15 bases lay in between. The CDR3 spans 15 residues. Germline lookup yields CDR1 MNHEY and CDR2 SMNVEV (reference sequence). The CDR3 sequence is CASSLGAKGRYEQYF. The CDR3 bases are TGTGCCAGCAGTTTAGGGGCCAAGGGGCGGTACGAGCAGTACTTC.

The CDR3 spells CASSVSRGLSGELFF. The DNA for the CDR3 is TGTGCCAGCAGCGTCTCCAGGGGATTATCCGGGGAGCTGTTTTTT. The rearrangement joins TRBV9 to TRBJ2-2; TRBD1 might be the D (6 bases). The CDR3 contains 15 residues. Germline V gene data show CDR1 as SGDLS and CDR2 as YYNGEE. Trimming took off 2 bases at V and 6 bases at J, with 14 bases between the two ends.

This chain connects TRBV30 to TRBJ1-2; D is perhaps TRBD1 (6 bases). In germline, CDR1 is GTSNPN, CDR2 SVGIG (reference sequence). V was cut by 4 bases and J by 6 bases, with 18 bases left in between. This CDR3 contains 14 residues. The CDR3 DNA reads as TGTGCCTGGATAAGCGGGGGCTGGAGTGATGGCTACACCTTC. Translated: CAWISGGWSDGYTF.

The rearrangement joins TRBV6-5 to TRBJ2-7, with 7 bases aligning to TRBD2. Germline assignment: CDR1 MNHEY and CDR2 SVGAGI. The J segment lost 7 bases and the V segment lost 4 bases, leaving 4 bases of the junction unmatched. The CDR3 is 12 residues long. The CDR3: CASSWIGGEQYF. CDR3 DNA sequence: TGTGCCAGCAGTTGGATCGGGGGGGAGCAGTACTTC.

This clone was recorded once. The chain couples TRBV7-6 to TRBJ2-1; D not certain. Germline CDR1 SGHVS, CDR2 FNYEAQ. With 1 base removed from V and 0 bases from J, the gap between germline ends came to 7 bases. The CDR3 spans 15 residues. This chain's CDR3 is CASSLDPSSYNEQFF. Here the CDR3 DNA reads TGTGCCAGCAGCTTAGACCCGAGCTCCTACAATGAGCAGTTCTTC.

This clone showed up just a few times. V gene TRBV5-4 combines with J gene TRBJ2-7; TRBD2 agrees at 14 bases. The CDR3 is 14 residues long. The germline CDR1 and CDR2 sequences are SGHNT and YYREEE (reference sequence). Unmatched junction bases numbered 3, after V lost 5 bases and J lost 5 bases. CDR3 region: CASRGTSGSDEQYF. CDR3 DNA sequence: TGTGCCAGCAGAGGGACTAGCGGGAGCGACGAGCAGTACTTC.

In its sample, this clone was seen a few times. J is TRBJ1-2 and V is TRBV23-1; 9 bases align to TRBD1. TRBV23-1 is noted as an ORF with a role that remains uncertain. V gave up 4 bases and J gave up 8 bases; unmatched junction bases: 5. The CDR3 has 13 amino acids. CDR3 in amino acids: CASSPQGARGYTF. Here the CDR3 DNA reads TGCGCCAGCAGTCCACAGGGGGCTAGGGGCTACACCTTC.

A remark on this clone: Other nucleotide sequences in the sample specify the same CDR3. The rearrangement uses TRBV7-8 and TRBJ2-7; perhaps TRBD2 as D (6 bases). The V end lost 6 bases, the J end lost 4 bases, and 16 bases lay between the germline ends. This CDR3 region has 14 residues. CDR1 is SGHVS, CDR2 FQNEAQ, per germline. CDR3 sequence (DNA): TGTGCCAGCAGTCCCCGGGACTTCTCTTACGAGCAGTACTTC. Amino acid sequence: CASSPRDFSYEQYF.

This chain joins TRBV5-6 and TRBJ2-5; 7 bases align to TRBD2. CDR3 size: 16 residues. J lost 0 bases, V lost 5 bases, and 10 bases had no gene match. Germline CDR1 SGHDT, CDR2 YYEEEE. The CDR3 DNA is TGTGCCAGCAGTCTAGGACTAGGAAGTTACCAAGAGACCCAGTACTTC. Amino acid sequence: CASSLGLGSYQETQYF.

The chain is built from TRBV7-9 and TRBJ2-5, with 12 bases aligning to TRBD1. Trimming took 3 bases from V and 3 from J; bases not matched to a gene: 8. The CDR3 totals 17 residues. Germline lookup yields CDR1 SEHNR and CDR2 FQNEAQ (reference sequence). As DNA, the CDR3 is TGTGCCAGCAGCTTCCACGGGACAGGGGGCCGGGAAGAGACCCAGTACTTC. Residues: CASSFHGTGGREETQYF.

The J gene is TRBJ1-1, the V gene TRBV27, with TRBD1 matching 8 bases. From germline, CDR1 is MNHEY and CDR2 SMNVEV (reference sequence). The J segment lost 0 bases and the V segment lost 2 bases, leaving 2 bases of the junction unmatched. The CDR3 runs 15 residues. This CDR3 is CASSLTGGMNTEAFF. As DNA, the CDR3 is TGTGCCAGCAGTTTAACAGGGGGGATGAACACTGAAGCTTTCTTT.

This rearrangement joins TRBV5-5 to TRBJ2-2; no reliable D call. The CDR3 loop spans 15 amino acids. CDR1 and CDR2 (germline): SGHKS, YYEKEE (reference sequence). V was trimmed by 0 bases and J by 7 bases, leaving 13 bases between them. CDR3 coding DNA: TGTGCCAGCAGCTTGGACAGTTGGCCGATCGGGGAGCTGTTTTTT. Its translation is CASSLDSWPIGELFF.

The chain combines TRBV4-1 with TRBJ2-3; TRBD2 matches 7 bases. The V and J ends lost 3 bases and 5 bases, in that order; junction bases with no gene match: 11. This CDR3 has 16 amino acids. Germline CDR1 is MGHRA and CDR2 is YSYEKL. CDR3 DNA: TGCGCCAGCAGCCAGATAGGTTCGGGAGGCCGAGATACGCAGTATTTT. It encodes CASSQIGSGGRDTQYF.

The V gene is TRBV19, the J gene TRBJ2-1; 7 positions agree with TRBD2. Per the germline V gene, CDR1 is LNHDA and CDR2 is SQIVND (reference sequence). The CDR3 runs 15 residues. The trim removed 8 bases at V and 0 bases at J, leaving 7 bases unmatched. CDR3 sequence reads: CASSSGLSSYNEQFF. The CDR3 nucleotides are TGTGCCAGTTCTAGCGGCTTAAGCTCCTACAATGAGCAGTTCTTC.

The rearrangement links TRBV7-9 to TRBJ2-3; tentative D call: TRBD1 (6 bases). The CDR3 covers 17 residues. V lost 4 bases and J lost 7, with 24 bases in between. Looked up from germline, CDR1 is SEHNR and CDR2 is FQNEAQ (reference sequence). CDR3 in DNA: TGTGCCAGCAGCTATCCTCCGGGACACGGATCCATTCATACGCAGTATTTT. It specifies CASSYPPGHGSIHTQYF.

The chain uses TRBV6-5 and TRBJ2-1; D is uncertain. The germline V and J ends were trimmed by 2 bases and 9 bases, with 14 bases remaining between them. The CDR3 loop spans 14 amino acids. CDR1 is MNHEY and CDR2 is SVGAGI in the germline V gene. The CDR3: CASSYTAVRSEQFF. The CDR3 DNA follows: TGTGCCAGCAGTTACACTGCAGTCCGGAGTGAGCAGTTCTTC.

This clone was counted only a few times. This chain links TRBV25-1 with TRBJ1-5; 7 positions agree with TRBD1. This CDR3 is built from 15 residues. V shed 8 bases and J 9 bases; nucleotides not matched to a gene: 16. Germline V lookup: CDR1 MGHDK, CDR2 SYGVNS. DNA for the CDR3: TGTGCCAGCCGACCCTCAGGGGGTAATAATTCGCCCCAGCATTTT. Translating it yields CASRPSGGNNSPQHF.